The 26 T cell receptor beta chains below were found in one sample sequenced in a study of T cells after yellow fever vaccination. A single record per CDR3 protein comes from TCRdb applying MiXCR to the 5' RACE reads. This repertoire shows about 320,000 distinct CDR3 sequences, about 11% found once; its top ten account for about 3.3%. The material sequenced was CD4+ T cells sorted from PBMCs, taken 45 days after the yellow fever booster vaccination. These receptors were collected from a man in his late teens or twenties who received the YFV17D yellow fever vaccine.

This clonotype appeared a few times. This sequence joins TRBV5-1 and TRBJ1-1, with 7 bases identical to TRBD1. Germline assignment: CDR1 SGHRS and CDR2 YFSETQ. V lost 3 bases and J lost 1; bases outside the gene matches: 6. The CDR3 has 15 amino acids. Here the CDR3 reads CASSSTGVWNTEAFF. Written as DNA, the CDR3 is TGCGCCAGCAGCTCTACAGGGGTATGGAACACTGAAGCTTTCTTT.

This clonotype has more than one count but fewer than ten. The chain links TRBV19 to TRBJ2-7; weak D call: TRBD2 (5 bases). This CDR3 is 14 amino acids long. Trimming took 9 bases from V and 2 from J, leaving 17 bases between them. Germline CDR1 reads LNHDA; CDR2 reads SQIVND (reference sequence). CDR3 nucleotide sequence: TGTGCCAGCCCGACCGGACTCACTCCCTACGAGCAGTACGTC. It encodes CASPTGLTPYEQYV.

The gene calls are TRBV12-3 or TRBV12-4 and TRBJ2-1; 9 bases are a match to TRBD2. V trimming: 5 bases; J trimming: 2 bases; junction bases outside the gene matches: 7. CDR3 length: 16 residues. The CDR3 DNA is TGTGCCAGCAGTACTCGGGGCGGGGGGGCCTACAATGAGCAGTTCTTC. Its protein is CASSTRGGGAYNEQFF.

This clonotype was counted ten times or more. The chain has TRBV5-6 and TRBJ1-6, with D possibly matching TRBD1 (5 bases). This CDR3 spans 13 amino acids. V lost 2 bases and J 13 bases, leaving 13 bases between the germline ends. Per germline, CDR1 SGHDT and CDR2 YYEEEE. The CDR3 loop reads CASSFRAGGPLHF. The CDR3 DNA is TGTGCCAGCAGCTTCAGGGCTGGGGGGCCCCTCCACTTT.

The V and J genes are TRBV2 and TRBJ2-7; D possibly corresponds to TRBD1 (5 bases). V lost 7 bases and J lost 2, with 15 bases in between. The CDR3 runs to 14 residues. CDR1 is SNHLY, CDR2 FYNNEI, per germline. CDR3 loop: CASNLPGRAYEQYV. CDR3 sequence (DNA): TGTGCCAGCAATCTTCCGGGCAGGGCCTACGAGCAGTACGTC.

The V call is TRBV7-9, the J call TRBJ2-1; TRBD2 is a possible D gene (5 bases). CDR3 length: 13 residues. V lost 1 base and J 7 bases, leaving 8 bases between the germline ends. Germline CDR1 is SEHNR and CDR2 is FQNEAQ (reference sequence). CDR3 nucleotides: TGTGCCAGCAGCTTAGAACTAGTGAATGAGCAGTTCTTC. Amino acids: CASSLELVNEQFF.

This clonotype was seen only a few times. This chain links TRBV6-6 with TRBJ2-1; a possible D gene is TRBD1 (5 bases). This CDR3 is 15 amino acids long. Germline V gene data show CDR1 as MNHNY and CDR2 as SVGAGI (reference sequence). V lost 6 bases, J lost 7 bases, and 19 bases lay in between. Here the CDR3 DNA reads TGTGCCAGCAGGCCTACAGGTAATCTACGTAATGAGCAGTTCTTC. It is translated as CASRPTGNLRNEQFF.

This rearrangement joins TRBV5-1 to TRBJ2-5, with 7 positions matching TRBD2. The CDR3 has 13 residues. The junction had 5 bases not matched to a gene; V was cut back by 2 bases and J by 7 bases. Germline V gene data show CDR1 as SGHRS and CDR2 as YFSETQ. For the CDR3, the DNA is TGCGCCAGCAGCTTTGGGGGGGATGTGACCCAGTACTTC. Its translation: CASSFGGDVTQYF.

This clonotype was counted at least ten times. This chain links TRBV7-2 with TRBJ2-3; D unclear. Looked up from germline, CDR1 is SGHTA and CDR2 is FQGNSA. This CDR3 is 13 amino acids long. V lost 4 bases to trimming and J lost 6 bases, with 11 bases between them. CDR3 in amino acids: CASSSPFRDTQYF. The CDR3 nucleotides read TGTGCCAGCAGCTCTCCTTTCCGGGATACGCAGTATTTT.

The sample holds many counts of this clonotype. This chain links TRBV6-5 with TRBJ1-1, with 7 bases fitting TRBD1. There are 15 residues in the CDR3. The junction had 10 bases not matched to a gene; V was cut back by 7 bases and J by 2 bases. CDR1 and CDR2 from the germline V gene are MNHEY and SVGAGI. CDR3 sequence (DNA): TGTGCCAGCACCCAGGGGGGGGAGGGCAACACTGAAGCTTTCTTT. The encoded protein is CASTQGGEGNTEAFF.

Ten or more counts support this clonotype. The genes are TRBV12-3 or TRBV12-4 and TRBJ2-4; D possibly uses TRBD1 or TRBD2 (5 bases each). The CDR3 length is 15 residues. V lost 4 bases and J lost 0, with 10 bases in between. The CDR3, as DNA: TGTGCCAGCAGTTCTAGGGGAGAAGCCAAAAACATTCAGTACTTC. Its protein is CASSSRGEAKNIQYF.

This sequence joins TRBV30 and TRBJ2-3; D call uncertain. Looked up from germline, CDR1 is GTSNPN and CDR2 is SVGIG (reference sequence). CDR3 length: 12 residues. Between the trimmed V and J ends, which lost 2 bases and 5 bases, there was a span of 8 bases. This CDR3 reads CAWSLRLDTQYF. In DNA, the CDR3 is TGTGCCTGGAGTCTTAGGTTAGATACGCAGTATTTT.

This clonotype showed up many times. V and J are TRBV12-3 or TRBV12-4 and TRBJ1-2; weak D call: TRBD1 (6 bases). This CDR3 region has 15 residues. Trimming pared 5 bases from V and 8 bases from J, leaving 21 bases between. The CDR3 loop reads CASSERNRVVNGYTF. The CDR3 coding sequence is TGTGCCAGCAGTGAGAGAAACAGGGTTGTAAACGGCTACACCTTC.

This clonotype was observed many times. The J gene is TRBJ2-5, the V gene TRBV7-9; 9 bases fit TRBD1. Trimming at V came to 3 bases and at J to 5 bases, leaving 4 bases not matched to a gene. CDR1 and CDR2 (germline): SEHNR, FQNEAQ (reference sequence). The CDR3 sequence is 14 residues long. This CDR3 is CASSFGTGRETQYF. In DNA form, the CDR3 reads TGTGCCAGCAGCTTCGGGACAGGGCGCGAGACCCAGTACTTC.

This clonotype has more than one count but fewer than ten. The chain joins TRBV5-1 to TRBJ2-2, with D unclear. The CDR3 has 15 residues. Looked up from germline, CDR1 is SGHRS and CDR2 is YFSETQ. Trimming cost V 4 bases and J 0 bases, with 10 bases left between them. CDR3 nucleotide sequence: TGCGCCAGCAGCCCGATCCCCGCGAACACCGGGGAGCTGTTTTTT. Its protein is CASSPIPANTGELFF.

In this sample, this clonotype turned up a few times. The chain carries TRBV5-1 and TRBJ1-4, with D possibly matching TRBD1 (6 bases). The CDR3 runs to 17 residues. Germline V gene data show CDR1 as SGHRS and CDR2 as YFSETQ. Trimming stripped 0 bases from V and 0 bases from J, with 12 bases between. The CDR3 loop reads CASSLGGGGSTNEKLFF. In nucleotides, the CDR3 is TGCGCCAGCAGCTTGGGCGGTGGGGGCTCAACTAATGAAAAACTGTTTTTT. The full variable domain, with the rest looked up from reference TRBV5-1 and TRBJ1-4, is KAGVTQTPRYLIKTRGQQVTLSCSPISGHRSVSWYQQTPGQGLQFLFEYFSETQRNKGNFPGRFSGRQFSNSRSEMNVSTLELGDSALYLCASSLGGGGSTNEKLFFGSGTQLSVL.

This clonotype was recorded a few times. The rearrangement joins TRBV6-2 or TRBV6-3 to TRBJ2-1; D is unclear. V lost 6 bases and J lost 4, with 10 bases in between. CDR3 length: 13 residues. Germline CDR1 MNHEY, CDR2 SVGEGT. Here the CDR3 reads CASRLDGYNEQFF. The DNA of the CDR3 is TGTGCCAGCAGACTCGACGGATACAATGAGCAGTTCTTC.

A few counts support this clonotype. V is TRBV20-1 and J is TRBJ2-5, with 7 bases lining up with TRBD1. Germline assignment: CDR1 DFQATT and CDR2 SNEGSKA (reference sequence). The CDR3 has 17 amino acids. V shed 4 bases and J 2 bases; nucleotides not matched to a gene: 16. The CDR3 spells CSATDRSDRGWQETQYF. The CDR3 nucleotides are TGCAGTGCTACGGACAGGTCGGACCGAGGGTGGCAAGAGACCCAGTACTTC.

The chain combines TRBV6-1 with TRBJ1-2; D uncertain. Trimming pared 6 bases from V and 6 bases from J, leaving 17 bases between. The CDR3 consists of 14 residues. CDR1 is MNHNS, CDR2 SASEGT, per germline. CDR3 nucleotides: TGTGCCAGCAGCGAACCCACCCTTCGGGATGGCTACACCTTC. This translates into CASSEPTLRDGYTF.

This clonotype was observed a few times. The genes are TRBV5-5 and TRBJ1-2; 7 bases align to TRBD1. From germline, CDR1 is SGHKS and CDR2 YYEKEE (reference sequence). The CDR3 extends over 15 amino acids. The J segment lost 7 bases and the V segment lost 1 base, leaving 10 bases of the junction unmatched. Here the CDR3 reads CASSLRTGLVGGYTF. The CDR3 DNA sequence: TGTGCCAGCAGCTTGAGGACAGGCTTGGTGGGTGGCTACACCTTC.

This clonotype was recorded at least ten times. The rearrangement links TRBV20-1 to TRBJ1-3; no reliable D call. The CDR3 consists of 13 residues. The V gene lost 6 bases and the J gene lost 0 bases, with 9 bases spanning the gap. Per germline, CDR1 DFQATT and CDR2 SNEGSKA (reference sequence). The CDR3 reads CSALGSSGNTIYF. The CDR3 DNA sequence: TGCAGTGCCCTCGGGAGCTCTGGAAACACCATATATTTT.

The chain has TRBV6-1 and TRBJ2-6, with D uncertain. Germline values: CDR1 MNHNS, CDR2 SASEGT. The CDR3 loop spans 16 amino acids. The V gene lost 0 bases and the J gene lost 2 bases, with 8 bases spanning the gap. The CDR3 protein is CASSEAHGTGANVLTF. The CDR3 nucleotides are TGTGCCAGCAGTGAAGCGCACGGTACTGGGGCCAACGTCCTGACTTTC.

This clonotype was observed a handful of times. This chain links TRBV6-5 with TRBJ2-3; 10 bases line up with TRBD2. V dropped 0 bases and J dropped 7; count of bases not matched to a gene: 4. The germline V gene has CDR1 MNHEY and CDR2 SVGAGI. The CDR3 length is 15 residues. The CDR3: CASSYSLAGENTQYF. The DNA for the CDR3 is TGTGCCAGCAGTTACTCTCTAGCGGGGGAAAATACGCAGTATTTT.

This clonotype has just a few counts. This CDR3 is CSAQPGQYNQPQHF. Here the CDR3 DNA reads TGCAGTGCCCAACCGGGACAGTACAATCAGCCCCAGCATTTT. This chain links TRBV20-1 with TRBJ1-5, with 7 positions matching TRBD1. Trimming cost V 6 bases and J 3 bases; bases outside gene matches: 8. This CDR3 region has 14 residues. Germline V gene data show CDR1 as DFQATT and CDR2 as SNEGSKA (reference sequence).

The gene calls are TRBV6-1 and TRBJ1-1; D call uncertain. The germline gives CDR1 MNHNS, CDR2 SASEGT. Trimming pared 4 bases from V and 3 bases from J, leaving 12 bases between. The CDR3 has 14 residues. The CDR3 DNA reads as TGTGCCAGCAGTGCCCGGGTGAGGGACACTGAAGCTTTCTTT. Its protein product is CASSARVRDTEAFF.

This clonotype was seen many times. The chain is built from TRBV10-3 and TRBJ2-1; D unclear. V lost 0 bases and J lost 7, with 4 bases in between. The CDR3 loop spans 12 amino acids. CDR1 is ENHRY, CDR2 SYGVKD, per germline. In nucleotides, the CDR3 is TGTGCCATCAGTGAGTCTCGGAATGAGCAGTTCTTC. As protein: CAISESRNEQFF.